The 30 T cell receptor beta chains below all came from one sample that was sequenced in a study of T-cell reconstitution after alpha-beta-depleted transplantation in children. The authors prepared the TCRbeta library with unique molecular identifiers. TCRdb redid the calling of the PCR reads with MiXCR, one entry per CDR3 protein. The table records 360,000 or so distinct CDR3 sequences, around 21% of them present only once. The input for sequencing was PBMCs from the stem cell graft donor, taken from the stem cell graft. These receptors all come from a human donor who donated a stem cell graft to a child with acute myeloid leukemia.

This clonotype was seen at least ten times. The V gene is TRBV29-1, the J gene TRBJ2-1, with TRBD2 identical over 10 bases. CDR1 and CDR2 (germline): SQVTM, ANQGSEA. The CDR3 runs to 13 residues. The trim removed 6 bases at V and 7 bases at J, leaving 6 bases unmatched. In nucleotides, the CDR3 is TGCAGCGTCTCTAGCGGGAGTTTAAATGAGCAGTTCTTC. Translated: CSVSSGSLNEQFF.

J is TRBJ1-1 and V is TRBV6-2 or TRBV6-3, with D hard to call. V lost 8 bases and J 1 base, leaving 8 bases between the germline ends. There are 12 residues in the CDR3. CDR1 and CDR2 (germline): MNHEY, SVGEGT. The CDR3 loop reads CASVEGNTEAFF. The CDR3, as DNA: TGTGCCAGCGTCGAAGGGAACACTGAAGCTTTCTTT.

This clonotype has ten or more counts. The J gene is TRBJ2-1, the V gene TRBV5-1; TRBD1 matches at 9 bases. The CDR3 covers 15 residues. Germline assignment: CDR1 SGHRS and CDR2 YFSETQ. With 0 bases clipped from V and 4 bases from J, the junction kept 2 bases outside the gene matches. In nucleotides, the CDR3 is TGCGCCAGCAGCTTGGGGACAGGGGAATACAATGAGCAGTTCTTC. Encoded protein: CASSLGTGEYNEQFF. Combining the CDR3 with reference TRBV5-1 and TRBJ2-1 gives the whole variable domain KAGVTQTPRYLIKTRGQQVTLSCSPISGHRSVSWYQQTPGQGLQFLFEYFSETQRNKGNFPGRFSGRQFSNSRSEMNVSTLELGDSALYLCASSLGTGEYNEQFFGPGTRLTVL.

The rearrangement joins TRBV2 to TRBJ2-7; 7 nucleotides line up with TRBD2. The CDR3 has 15 residues. V shed 1 base and J 2 bases; nucleotides not matched to a gene: 5. Germline-derived CDR1 and CDR2 are SNHLY and FYNNEI. The CDR3 coding sequence is TGTGCCAGCAGTGAAGTCCTAGCGGAGCCCTACGAGCAGTACTTC. This sequence encodes CASSEVLAEPYEQYF.

This clonotype was observed many times. V usage is TRBV7-8 and J usage is TRBJ2-1; a weak D match, TRBD2 (5 bases). The germline V gene has CDR1 SGHVS and CDR2 FQNEAQ. The CDR3 is 13 residues long. The germline V and J ends were trimmed by 5 bases and 2 bases, with 7 bases remaining between them. This CDR3 is CASSGSPYNEQFF. In DNA, the CDR3 is TGTGCCAGCAGCGGGAGTCCCTACAATGAGCAGTTCTTC.

V is TRBV5-1 and J is TRBJ2-5; 12 nucleotides align to TRBD2. The V gene's germline CDR1 is SGHRS and CDR2 YFSETQ. The CDR3 is 15 residues long. J was trimmed by 4 bases and V by 4 bases; bases with no gene match: 5. CDR3 residues: CASSQRLAGVETQYF. The CDR3 region has the DNA TGCGCCAGCAGCCAGCGACTAGCGGGAGTAGAGACCCAGTACTTC.

This clonotype has more than one count but fewer than ten. V is TRBV6-1 and J is TRBJ2-1; 11 nucleotides match TRBD2. V trimming: 6 bases; J trimming: 10 bases; junction bases outside the gene matches: 5. Germline V gene lookup returns CDR1 MNHNS and CDR2 SASEGT. The CDR3 runs to 13 residues. As DNA, the CDR3 is TGTGCCAGCAGGCTAGGACTAGCGGGCGAGCAGTTCTTC. This translates into CASRLGLAGEQFF.

This clonotype was counted between two and nine times. This chain joins TRBV20-1 and TRBJ2-7; 7 nucleotides align to TRBD2. CDR3 length equals 16 residues. Unmatched junction bases numbered 12, after V lost 2 bases and J lost 2 bases. The germline V gene has CDR1 DFQATT and CDR2 SNEGSKA (reference sequence). CDR3 in amino acids: CSARPTGASGAYEQYF. The DNA for the CDR3 is TGCAGTGCTAGACCCACCGGGGCTAGCGGCGCCTACGAGCAGTACTTC.

This clonotype was recorded a few times. The J gene is TRBJ1-2, the V gene TRBV27; D is perhaps TRBD1 (5 bases). The CDR3 is 12 amino acids. V dropped 2 bases and J dropped 5 bases, with 6 bases sitting between them. Germline V gene lookup returns CDR1 MNHEY and CDR2 SMNVEV (reference sequence). CDR3 in DNA: TGTGCCAGCAGTTTAAAGGGGTATGGCTACACCTTC. It translates to CASSLKGYGYTF.

This clonotype has at least ten counts. This rearrangement joins TRBV20-1 to TRBJ2-3; D uncertain. This CDR3 region has 14 residues. Germline V gene lookup returns CDR1 DFQATT and CDR2 SNEGSKA (reference sequence). Trimming cost V 0 bases and J 1 base, with 8 bases left between them. This CDR3 is CSAREGMGTDTQYF. The CDR3 nucleotides read TGCAGTGCTAGAGAGGGGATGGGCACAGATACGCAGTATTTT.

The rearrangement joins TRBV11-3 to TRBJ2-1; 9 bases are a match to TRBD2. Unmatched junction bases numbered 7, after V lost 5 bases and J lost 2 bases. This CDR3 spans 16 amino acids. The germline V gene encodes CDR1 SGHNT and CDR2 YENEEA. The CDR3 DNA sequence: TGTGCCAGCAGCCCGAGGACTAGCGACCCCTACAATGAGCAGTTCTTC. This encodes CASSPRTSDPYNEQFF.

The chain uses TRBV6-5 and TRBJ1-4; no clear D gene. Germline CDR1 reads MNHEY; CDR2 reads SVGAGI. The V end was cut by 5 bases, the J end by 0 bases, with 16 bases between. The CDR3 is 17 amino acids. CDR3 residues: CASSPTSRPATNEKLFF. The CDR3 nucleotides are TGTGCCAGCAGTCCCACCTCGAGGCCTGCAACTAATGAAAAACTGTTTTTT.

This clonotype came up a few times. The gene calls are TRBV28 and TRBJ2-7; D might be TRBD1 (7 bases). Trimming pared 2 bases from V and 6 bases from J, leaving 14 bases between. The CDR3 extends over 14 amino acids. CDR1 and CDR2 from the germline V gene are MDHEN and SYDVKM. This chain's CDR3 is CASSLGVRGAEQYF. The CDR3, as DNA: TGTGCCAGCAGTTTAGGAGTCAGGGGGGCCGAGCAGTACTTC.

This chain joins TRBV12-3 or TRBV12-4 and TRBJ2-1; D might be TRBD1 or TRBD2, each matching 5 bases. This CDR3 spans 16 amino acids. The V end lost 7 bases, the J end lost 10 bases, and 26 bases lay between the germline ends. CDR3 bases: TGTGCCAGCATTAACAACCCGGGACCGTCAGTATCGGAGCAGTTCTTC. It codes for CASINNPGPSVSEQFF.

The chain uses TRBV12-3 or TRBV12-4 and TRBJ2-1; the D call may be TRBD1 or TRBD2 (6 bases each). This CDR3 contains 14 residues. V gave up 8 bases and J gave up 10 bases, with 21 bases separating them. The CDR3 bases are TGTGCCAGCGACCTAGGGGGGATCCTCGGAGAGCAGTTCTTC. Residues: CASDLGGILGEQFF.

This clonotype was counted only a few times. This chain joins TRBV6-1 and TRBJ2-1; TRBD2 aligns across 13 bases. The CDR3 consists of 19 residues. The germline V gene encodes CDR1 MNHNS and CDR2 SASEGT. After removal of 6 bases from V and 0 bases from J, the junction contained 11 bases not matched to a gene. This CDR3 reads CASSLSGTSGASSYNEQFF. CDR3 in DNA: TGTGCCAGCAGCCTATCCGGGACTAGCGGGGCGAGCTCCTACAATGAGCAGTTCTTC.

This clonotype was picked up many times. This chain uses TRBV29-1 with TRBJ1-4; D is unclear. The V end lost 6 bases, the J end lost 7 bases, and 9 bases lay between the germline ends. This CDR3 is 11 amino acids long. Germline CDR1 and CDR2: SQVTM and ANQGSEA. The CDR3 loop is CSVSRSEKLFF. The CDR3 DNA follows: TGCAGCGTATCGCGGAGTGAAAAACTGTTTTTT.

The CDR3 reads CASSSGGNYNEQFF. CDR3 DNA sequence: TGTGCCAGCAGTTCGGGAGGAAACTACAATGAGCAGTTCTTC. The chain is built from TRBV6-2 or TRBV6-3 and TRBJ2-1; the match to TRBD2 covers 7 bases. V was pared by 4 bases and J by 3 bases, with 3 bases of the junction left unmatched. Germline V gene lookup returns CDR1 MNHEY and CDR2 SVGEGT. There are 14 residues in the CDR3.

This clonotype appeared many times. This sequence joins TRBV29-1 and TRBJ2-3, with a possible D match to TRBD2 (6 bases). The CDR3 length is 12 residues. In germline, CDR1 is SQVTM, CDR2 ANQGSEA. V was clipped by 8 bases and J by 4 bases, with 13 bases between them. CDR3 residues: CSSGTPPDTQYF. CDR3 coding DNA: TGCAGCTCAGGGACTCCCCCAGATACGCAGTATTTT.

This clonotype was counted a few times. The chain employs TRBV4-1 and TRBJ2-7; D perhaps matches TRBD2 (6 bases). Between the trimmed V and J ends, which lost 3 bases and 0 bases, there was a span of 15 bases. The germline V gene has CDR1 MGHRA and CDR2 YSYEKL. This CDR3 has 16 residues. The CDR3 loop reads CASSHVSGGGSYEQYF. CDR3 sequence (DNA): TGCGCCAGCAGCCATGTCAGTGGGGGAGGCTCCTACGAGCAGTACTTC.

The rearrangement uses TRBV4-2 and TRBJ2-1, with 7 bases that match TRBD2. This CDR3 spans 17 amino acids. Germline lookup yields CDR1 LGHNA and CDR2 YNFKEQ. V lost 1 base, J lost 0 bases, and 6 bases stayed unmatched. CDR3 sequence: CASSQARDYRSYNEQFF. Here the CDR3 DNA reads TGTGCCAGCAGCCAAGCCAGGGACTACCGCTCCTACAATGAGCAGTTCTTC.

The genes are TRBV12-3 or TRBV12-4 and TRBJ2-1, with 12 positions matching TRBD2. Trimming cost V 6 bases and J 11 bases; bases outside gene matches: 5. This CDR3 comprises 13 residues. The CDR3 coding sequence is TGTGCCAGCAGGGCACTAGCGGGAGGCCAGCAGTTCTTC. Amino acids: CASRALAGGQQFF.

V usage is TRBV20-1 and J usage is TRBJ2-3; D call uncertain. Germline V gives CDR1 DFQATT, CDR2 SNEGSKA (reference sequence). The CDR3 has 12 amino acids. With 3 bases removed from V and 5 bases from J, the gap between germline ends came to 9 bases. In DNA, the CDR3 is TGCAGTGCTAGGCGGTCTCAAGATACGCAGTATTTT. This gives the protein CSARRSQDTQYF.

The sample holds many counts of this clonotype. The rearrangement links TRBV25-1 to TRBJ2-7; a weak D match, TRBD2 (6 bases). Trimming left V 3 bases short and J 0 bases short, with 21 bases between. CDR3 size: 18 residues. From germline, CDR1 is MGHDK and CDR2 SYGVNS. The DNA of the CDR3 is TGTGCCAGCAGTGATCGTGGGGAGGTCGCGGGACGCTCCTACGAGCAGTACTTC. It codes for CASSDRGEVAGRSYEQYF.

This clonotype appeared a few times. The chain is built from TRBV20-1 and TRBJ2-7; 11 positions agree with TRBD2. The J segment lost 4 bases and the V segment lost 6 bases, leaving 5 bases of the junction unmatched. This CDR3 region has 13 residues. CDR1 and CDR2 from the germline V gene are DFQATT and SNEGSKA (reference sequence). CDR3 in DNA: TGCAGTGCCCCCGGGACTAGCGGATACGAGCAGTACTTC. Its translation: CSAPGTSGYEQYF.

This clonotype showed up just once. The chain employs TRBV9 and TRBJ2-1; 11 bases match TRBD2. CDR3 length: 15 amino acids. The germline gives CDR1 SGDLS, CDR2 YYNGEE. V gave up 5 bases and J gave up 6 bases; unmatched junction bases: 7. The CDR3 coding sequence is TGTGCCAGCAGAGAACTAGCGGGAGAGGCCAATGAGCAGTTCTTC. Translated: CASRELAGEANEQFF.

This clonotype was found many times. The V call is TRBV29-1, the J call TRBJ2-1; TRBD2 is a possible D gene (6 bases). There are 13 residues in the CDR3. V gave up 3 bases and J gave up 6 bases, with 12 bases separating them. The germline CDR1 and CDR2 sequences are SQVTM and ANQGSEA. In DNA form, the CDR3 reads TGCAGCGTTGAGATGGCGGGGTCCAATGAGCAGTTCTTC. It specifies CSVEMAGSNEQFF.

This CDR3 reads CASSQRGVAEAFF. The CDR3 bases are TGTGCCAGCAGCCAAAGGGGGGTCGCTGAAGCTTTCTTT. The chain uses TRBV6-1 and TRBJ1-1; D is possibly TRBD1 (6 bases). The ends were cut back, 6 bases at V and 6 bases at J, with 14 bases in the middle. The CDR3 covers 13 residues. Germline lookup yields CDR1 MNHNS and CDR2 SASEGT.

The V and J genes are TRBV12-3 or TRBV12-4 and TRBJ2-5; a weak D match, TRBD1 (6 bases). The V and J ends lost 7 bases and 2 bases respectively, with 17 bases between them. The CDR3 has 15 amino acids. The CDR3 protein is CASTATGGFQETQYF. The CDR3 coding sequence is TGTGCCAGCACGGCGACAGGAGGCTTTCAAGAGACCCAGTACTTC.

This clonotype was seen many times. This chain connects TRBV10-3 to TRBJ2-1, with 9 bases lining up with TRBD2. Germline V CDR1 and CDR2: ENHRY, SYGVKD. After removal of 6 bases from V and 7 bases from J, the junction contained 10 bases not matched to a gene. The CDR3 contains 15 residues. The CDR3 loop is CAISAGGPRANEQFF. The CDR3, as DNA: TGTGCCATCAGCGCGGGAGGGCCCAGAGCTAATGAGCAGTTCTTC.